The 15 T cell receptor beta chains presented below share a single source sample, sequenced in a study of T-cell reconstitution after alpha-beta-depleted transplantation in children. A library of TCRbeta sequences, prepared with unique molecular identifiers, was generated. TCRdb passed the PCR reads through MiXCR, listing each CDR3 protein once. The sample comprises around 140,000 distinct CDR3 sequences, 8.8% of which are singletons, and approximately 18% rests with the top ten. This material consisted of PBMCs, mostly from graft donor cells, taken 180 days after TCRalphabeta/CD19-depleted stem cell transplant. The origin of the receptors is a female patient aged 2-9 years who had a stem cell transplant for congenital amegakaryocytic thrombocytopenia, so the T cells may come from the graft donor.

The sample holds many counts of this clonotype. The rearrangement joins TRBV5-1 to TRBJ2-5; D gene uncertain. The CDR3 has 11 amino acids. Germline V CDR1 and CDR2: SGHRS, YFSETQ. V shed 4 bases and J shed 4 bases, with 5 bases lying between them. The chain's CDR3 is CASSPGETQYF. In DNA form, the CDR3 reads TGCGCCAGCAGCCCGGGAGAGACCCAGTACTTC.

The table lists this clonotype with many counts. V and J are TRBV3-1 and TRBJ2-1; D might be TRBD1 (5 bases). CDR1 and CDR2 from the germline V gene are LGHDT and YNNKEL (reference sequence). Trimming pared 2 bases from V and 0 bases from J, leaving 8 bases between. The CDR3 is made up of 15 amino acids. In nucleotides, the CDR3 is TGTGCCAGCAGCCAACAGGGCCTCTCCTACAATGAGCAGTTCTTC. This gives the protein CASSQQGLSYNEQFF.

The chain carries TRBV6-2 or TRBV6-3 and TRBJ2-7; 11 positions agree with TRBD2. CDR1 is MNHEY, CDR2 SVGEGT, per germline. V lost 4 bases and J lost 5; bases outside the gene matches: 7. This CDR3 is built from 15 residues. Written as DNA, the CDR3 is TGTGCCAGCAGTTCAACTAGCGGGAGAAATGACGAGCAGTACTTC. Translation: CASSSTSGRNDEQYF.

The chain employs TRBV2 and TRBJ1-1; D not resolved. This CDR3 is 13 amino acids long. Germline values: CDR1 SNHLY, CDR2 FYNNEI. With 7 bases removed from V and 2 bases from J, the gap between germline ends came to 11 bases. The CDR3 loop reads CASKYSQNTEAFF. The CDR3 DNA reads TGTGCCAGCAAGTACAGCCAAAACACTGAAGCTTTCTTT.

This clonotype appeared many times. The V and J genes are TRBV20-1 and TRBJ2-2; TRBD2 matches at 7 bases. Losses at the gene ends were 6 bases for V and 2 bases for J; bases not matched to a gene: 12. There are 16 residues in the CDR3. Germline assignment: CDR1 DFQATT and CDR2 SNEGSKA (reference sequence). CDR3 loop: CSATVPLAVNTGELFF. CDR3 bases: TGCAGTGCCACAGTCCCGCTAGCGGTTAACACCGGGGAGCTGTTTTTT.

This clonotype was detected many times. The chain links TRBV29-1 to TRBJ1-1, with a tentative D call TRBD1 (6 bases). The CDR3 covers 15 residues. V dropped 5 bases and J dropped 4 bases, with 20 bases sitting between them. Germline CDR1 and CDR2: SQVTM and ANQGSEA. The CDR3 sequence is CSVWLGGYSSTEAFF. In DNA, the CDR3 is TGCAGCGTTTGGCTAGGGGGGTATTCTAGCACTGAAGCTTTCTTT.

In its sample, this clonotype was seen many times. The rearrangement joins TRBV29-1 to TRBJ2-2; TRBD1 agrees at 7 bases. This CDR3 has 14 residues. Trimming took 6 bases from V and 4 from J; bases not matched to a gene: 8. The V gene's germline CDR1 is SQVTM and CDR2 ANQGSEA. Here the CDR3 DNA reads TGCAGCGTACCCGGGACAGCAGCCACCGGGGAGCTGTTTTTT. Amino acid sequence: CSVPGTAATGELFF.

This clonotype has more than one count but fewer than ten. The V and J genes are TRBV5-1 and TRBJ2-3, with D possibly being TRBD2 (6 bases). This CDR3 is 16 amino acids long. The ends were cut back, 5 bases at V and 7 bases at J, with 23 bases in the middle. Germline V gene sequence: CDR1 SGHRS, CDR2 YFSETQ. CDR3 sequence (DNA): TGCGCCAGCAGTCCCTGGGACTTCCCCTCTCATTATACGCAGTATTTT. It yields the protein CASSPWDFPSHYTQYF. Supplemented by reference TRBV5-1 and TRBJ2-3, the full variable domain reads KAGVTQTPRYLIKTRGQQVTLSCSPISGHRSVSWYQQTPGQGLQFLFEYFSETQRNKGNFPGRFSGRQFSNSRSEMNVSTLELGDSALYLCASSPWDFPSHYTQYFGPGTRLTVL.

This clonotype was recorded many times. The V and J genes are TRBV5-1 and TRBJ2-7; the D gene is possibly TRBD2 (6 bases). Germline CDR1 SGHRS, CDR2 YFSETQ. This CDR3 spans 14 amino acids. V dropped 1 base and J dropped 1 base, with 9 bases sitting between them. This chain's CDR3 is CASSLTSRSYEQYF. The CDR3 nucleotides are TGCGCCAGCAGCTTGACTAGCAGGTCCTACGAGCAGTACTTC.

This clonotype occurred a few times. The chain joins TRBV20-1 to TRBJ2-4; 7 nucleotides align to TRBD1. The CDR3 covers 13 residues. V trimming: 6 bases; J trimming: 7 bases; junction bases outside the gene matches: 9. Germline lookup yields CDR1 DFQATT and CDR2 SNEGSKA (reference sequence). CDR3 sequence reads: CSARPRGNNIQYF. CDR3 nucleotide sequence: TGCAGTGCGCGGCCCAGGGGGAACAACATTCAGTACTTC.

V gene TRBV18 combines with J gene TRBJ1-3; D is undetermined. Per the germline V gene, CDR1 is KGHSH and CDR2 is LQKENI. The CDR3 loop spans 13 amino acids. Trimming took off 6 bases at V and 0 bases at J, with 6 bases between the two ends. The CDR3 DNA follows: TGTGCCAGCTCGAAACCCTCTGGAAACACCATATATTTT. Translated: CASSKPSGNTIYF.

With regard to this clonotype: A much larger clone lies one base from this, so it may be a read error. This chain uses TRBV6-5 with TRBJ2-7, with a possible D match to TRBD2 (5 bases). The CDR3 is made up of 15 amino acids. Germline V gene lookup returns CDR1 MNHEY and CDR2 SVGAGI. The CDR3 nucleotides are TGTGCCAGCAGTTACTCGTATTCGGGGTCCTACGAGCATTACTTC. It encodes CASSYSYSGSYEHYF.

The chain has TRBV28 and TRBJ1-4, with 7 bases identical to TRBD1. CDR1 is MDHEN and CDR2 is SYDVKM in the germline V gene. The CDR3 sequence is 15 residues long. J lost 4 bases, V lost 5 bases, and 7 bases had no gene match. Written as DNA, the CDR3 is TGTGCCAGCAGTCATACCGGGACAGTTAATGAAAAACTGTTTTTT. This translates into CASSHTGTVNEKLFF.

The sample holds many counts of this clonotype. The chain has TRBV10-1 and TRBJ2-7; TRBD2 matches at 10 bases. Germline trimming cut 6 bases from V and 0 bases from J; bases unmatched to any gene: 5. The CDR3 is made up of 15 amino acids. Germline V gene lookup returns CDR1 WNHNN and CDR2 SYGVQD (reference sequence). The CDR3 loop reads CASRQLAGSSYEQYF. The CDR3 DNA follows: TGCGCCAGCAGGCAACTAGCGGGGAGCTCCTACGAGCAGTACTTC.

In this sample, this clonotype turned up many times. The CDR3 loop is CASSRDREGEKLFF. Here the CDR3 DNA reads TGTGCCAGCAGTCGGGACAGGGAGGGCGAAAAACTGTTTTTT. The chain is built from TRBV6-1 and TRBJ1-4, with 9 nucleotides matching TRBD1. The CDR3 spans 14 residues. Trimming took 5 bases from V and 8 from J; bases not matched to a gene: 6. In germline, CDR1 is MNHNS, CDR2 SASEGT.